This T cell receptor (beta chain) was identified in a study of PD-1 blockade in classical Hodgkin lymphoma. Study information: Patients had nivolumab dosed at 3 mg/kg, delivered intravenously every 2 weeks. Study results and limitations: Diminished baseline TCR diversity has been reported in newly diagnosed patients relative to healthy donors. In CD4+ cells, TCR diversity went up significantly by C4D1, but in CD8+ cells it did not.

Notes on this clone: Its antigen is still unknown.

Here immunoSEQ multiplex PCR was the method, and the copy in TCRdb shows in-frame clones only, minus some. The sample lists more than 85,000 clones; approximately 89% were seen once. Specified time point: cycle 4 day 1 (C4D1), after 6 weeks of nivolumab. Every patient had relapsed following autologous stem cell transplantation, and cohorts differed in brentuximab vedotin exposure. Best responses were complete response, partial response or progressive disease. Germline values: CDR1 KGHSH, CDR2 LQKENI. The CDR3 is 15 residues long. Trimming shortened V by 0 bases and J by 4 bases, and 10 bases separated the two germline ends.

The sequence derives from a human donor with classical Hodgkin lymphoma. This chain uses TRBV18 with TRBJ1-5; D call uncertain. The sequenced sample was peripheral blood mononuclear cells (PBMCs), obtained before the fourth cycle of nivolumab. The CDR3 protein is CASSPPGLENQPQHF. The DNA for the CDR3 is TGTGCCAGCTCACCACCAGGGCTGGAAAATCAGCCCCAGCATTTT.